A selection of T cell receptor beta chains follows, all from one sample in a study of T cell repertoires in cytomegalovirus infection. One entry per CDR3 protein results from TCRdb running MiXCR on the reads. The table has about 490,000 distinct CDR3 sequences, around 10% seen once. The sequenced material came from PBMCs. The receptors shown here come from a human donor in good health (CMV status not recorded). Some clones in this sample may be carry-over from other donors' samples. The CDR3 runs from the conserved cysteine through the conserved F or W.

CDR3: CASSITSGGPETQYF; J: TRBJ2-5; V: TRBV9
CDR3: CSARSGHNEKLFF; J: TRBJ1-4; V: TRBV20-1
CDR3: CAGRDAGYGYTF; J: TRBJ1-2; V: TRBV19
CDR3: CSARGQGFYEQYF; J: TRBJ2-7; V: TRBV20-1
CDR3: CASSLGRGTSTDTQYF; J: TRBJ2-3; V: TRBV5-4
CDR3: CASSSGQAVTDTQYF; J: TRBJ2-3; V: TRBV28
CDR3: CSVMSGRDGEKLFF; J: TRBJ1-4; V: TRBV29-1
CDR3: CATLAYETQYF; J: TRBJ2-5; V: TRBV10-3
CDR3: CASSSRGTILFGYEQYF; J: TRBJ2-7; V: TRBV11-2
CDR3: CASSLRGEQGSYEQYF; J: TRBJ2-7; V: TRBV7-9
CDR3: CASRGLGGLTTGELFF; J: TRBJ2-2; V: TRBV6-6
CDR3: CASSDWSFQETQYF; J: TRBJ2-5; V: TRBV2
CDR3: CASSFVPQPQHF; J: TRBJ1-5; V: TRBV12-3/TRBV12-4
CDR3: CASSPPLTEAFF; J: TRBJ1-1; V: TRBV12-3/TRBV12-4
CDR3: CASRRSYNEQFF; J: TRBJ2-1; V: TRBV5-6
CDR3: CASSEGGLAAQQYF; J: TRBJ2-7; V: TRBV2
CDR3: CASRPVRGPSSYEQYF; J: TRBJ2-7; V: TRBV28
CDR3: CATSDFRTGGHEQFF; J: TRBJ2-1; V: TRBV24-1
CDR3: CASSQALGHGYTF; J: TRBJ1-2; V: TRBV3-1
CDR3: CASSAGGYGYTF; J: TRBJ1-2; V: TRBV12-3/TRBV12-4
CDR3: CASHTGAVLTF; J: TRBJ2-6; V: TRBV7-9
CDR3: CASSALAGLEADTQYF; J: TRBJ2-3; V: TRBV6-1
CDR3: CSAPGQGSEKLFF; J: TRBJ1-4; V: TRBV20-1
CDR3: CASSLDGVNYGYTF; J: TRBJ1-2; V: TRBV5-4
CDR3: CASSHVTRDSEAFF; J: TRBJ1-1; V: TRBV14
CDR3: CASNTGQDSNQPQHF; J: TRBJ1-5; V: TRBV2
CDR3: CASSEFELDSPLHF; J: TRBJ1-6; V: TRBV2
CDR3: CASSRGQPGNTIYF; J: TRBJ1-3; V: TRBV12-3/TRBV12-4
CDR3: CASSPSLYGTGDGANVLTF; J: TRBJ2-6; V: TRBV5-1
CDR3: CASSQSGRTGVYGYTF; J: TRBJ1-2; V: TRBV3-1
CDR3: CASEGQGNTEAFF; J: TRBJ1-1; V: TRBV23-1
CDR3: CASSLDQGREGGYTF; J: TRBJ1-2; V: TRBV11-2
CDR3: CASSLSGLAGWAFF; J: TRBJ2-1; V: TRBV27
CDR3: CASSTDRGRTEAFF; J: TRBJ1-1; V: TRBV19
CDR3: CASSITAESYEQYF; J: TRBJ2-7; V: TRBV19
CDR3: CASSESGANYNEQFF; J: TRBJ2-1; V: TRBV10-2
CDR3: CASSEQGGSSYNEQFF; J: TRBJ2-1; V: TRBV10-2
CDR3: CASSSGQGALHF; J: TRBJ1-6; V: TRBV6-5
CDR3: CASSPPPAGVDEQFF; J: TRBJ2-1; V: TRBV7-9
CDR3: CASSQVWKVTGTSYEQYF; J: TRBJ2-7; V: TRBV4-1
CDR3: CASNPSANTGELFF; J: TRBJ2-2; V: TRBV2
CDR3: CASSLGLAGETQYF; J: TRBJ2-5; V: TRBV7-2